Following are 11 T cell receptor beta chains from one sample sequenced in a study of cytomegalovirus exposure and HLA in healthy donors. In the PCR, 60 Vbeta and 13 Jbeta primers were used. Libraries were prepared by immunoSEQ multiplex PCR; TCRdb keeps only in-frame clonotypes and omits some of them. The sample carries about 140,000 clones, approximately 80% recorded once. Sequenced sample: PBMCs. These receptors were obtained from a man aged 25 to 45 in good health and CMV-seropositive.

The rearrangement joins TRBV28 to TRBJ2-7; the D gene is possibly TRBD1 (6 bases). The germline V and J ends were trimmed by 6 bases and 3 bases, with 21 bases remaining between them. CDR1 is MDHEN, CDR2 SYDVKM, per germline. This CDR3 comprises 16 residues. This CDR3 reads CASRTAGQNSIYEQYF. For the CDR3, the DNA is TGTGCCAGCAGGACCGCCGGACAGAACTCTATCTACGAGCAGTACTTC.

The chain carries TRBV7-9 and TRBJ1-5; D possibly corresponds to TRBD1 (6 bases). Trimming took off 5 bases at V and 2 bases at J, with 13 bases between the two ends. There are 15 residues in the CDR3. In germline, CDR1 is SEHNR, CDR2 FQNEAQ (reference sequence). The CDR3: CASSPTGFGNQPQHF. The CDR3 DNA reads TGTGCCAGCAGCCCTACAGGGTTCGGCAATCAGCCCCAGCATTTT.

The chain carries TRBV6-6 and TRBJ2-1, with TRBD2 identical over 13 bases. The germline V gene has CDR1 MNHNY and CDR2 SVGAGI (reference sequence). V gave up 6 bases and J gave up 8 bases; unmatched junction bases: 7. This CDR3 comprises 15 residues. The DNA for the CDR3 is TGTGCCAGCAGCCGGACTAGCGGGAGCGCGGATGAGCAGTTCTTC. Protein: CASSRTSGSADEQFF.

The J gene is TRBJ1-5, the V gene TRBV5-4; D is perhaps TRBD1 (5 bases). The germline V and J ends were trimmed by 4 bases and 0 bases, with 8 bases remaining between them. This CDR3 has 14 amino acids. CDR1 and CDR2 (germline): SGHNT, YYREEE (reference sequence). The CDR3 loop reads CASSIDSSNQPQHF. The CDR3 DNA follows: TGTGCCAGCAGCATTGACAGTAGCAATCAGCCCCAGCATTTT.

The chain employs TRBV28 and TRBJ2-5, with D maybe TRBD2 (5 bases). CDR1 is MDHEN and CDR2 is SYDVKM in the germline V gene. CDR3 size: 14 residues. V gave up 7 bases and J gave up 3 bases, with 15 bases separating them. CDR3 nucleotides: TGTGCCAGCACGGGCGGAGGATCCAAAGAGACCCAGTACTTC. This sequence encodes CASTGGGSKETQYF. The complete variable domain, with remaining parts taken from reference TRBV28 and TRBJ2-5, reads DVKVTQSSRYLVKRTGEKVFLECVQDMDHENMFWYRQDPGLGLRLIYFSYDVKMKEKGDIPEGYSVSREKKERFSLILESASTNQTSMYLCASTGGGSKETQYFGPGTRLLVL.

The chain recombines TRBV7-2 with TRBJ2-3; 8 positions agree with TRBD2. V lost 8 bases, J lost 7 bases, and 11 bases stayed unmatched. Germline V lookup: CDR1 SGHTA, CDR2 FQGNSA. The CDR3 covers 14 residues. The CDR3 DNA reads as TGTGCCAGCCGAGGAGCCGGGGGGGCTTATACGCAGTATTTT. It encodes CASRGAGGAYTQYF.

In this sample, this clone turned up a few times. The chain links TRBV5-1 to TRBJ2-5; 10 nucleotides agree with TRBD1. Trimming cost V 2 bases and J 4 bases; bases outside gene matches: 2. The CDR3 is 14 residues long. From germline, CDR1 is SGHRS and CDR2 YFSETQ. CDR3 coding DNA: TGCGCCAGCAGCTTCGGACAGGGGGTAGAGACCCAGTACTTC. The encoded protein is CASSFGQGVETQYF. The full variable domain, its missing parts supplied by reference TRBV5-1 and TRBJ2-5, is KAGVTQTPRYLIKTRGQQVTLSCSPISGHRSVSWYQQTPGQGLQFLFEYFSETQRNKGNFPGRFSGRQFSNSRSEMNVSTLELGDSALYLCASSFGQGVETQYFGPGTRLLVL.

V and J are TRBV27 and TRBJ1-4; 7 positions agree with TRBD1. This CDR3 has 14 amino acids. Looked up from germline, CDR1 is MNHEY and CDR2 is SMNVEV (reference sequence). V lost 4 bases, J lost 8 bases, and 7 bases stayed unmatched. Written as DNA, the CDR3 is TGTGCCAGCAGTTGGGACAGAGGGGCGGAAAAACTGTTTTTT. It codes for CASSWDRGAEKLFF.

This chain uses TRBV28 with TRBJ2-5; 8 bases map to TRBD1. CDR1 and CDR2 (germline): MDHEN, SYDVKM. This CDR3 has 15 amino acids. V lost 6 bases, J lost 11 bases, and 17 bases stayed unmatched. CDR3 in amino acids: CASSSFPDRAGEQYF. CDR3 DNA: TGTGCCAGCAGCTCTTTTCCGGACAGGGCAGGGGAGCAGTACTTC.

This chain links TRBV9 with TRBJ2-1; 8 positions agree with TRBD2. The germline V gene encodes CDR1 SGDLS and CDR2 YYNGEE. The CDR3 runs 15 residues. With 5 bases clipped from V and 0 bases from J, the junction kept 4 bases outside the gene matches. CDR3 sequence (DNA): TGTGCCAGCAGTACGGGGGGGAGCTCCTACAATGAGCAGTTCTTC. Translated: CASSTGGSSYNEQFF.

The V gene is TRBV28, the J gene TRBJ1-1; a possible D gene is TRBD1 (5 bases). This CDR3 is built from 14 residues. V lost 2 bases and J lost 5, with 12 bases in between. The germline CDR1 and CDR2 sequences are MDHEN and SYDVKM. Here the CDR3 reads CASSLQGRETEAFF. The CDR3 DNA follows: TGTGCCAGCAGTTTACAGGGCAGGGAAACTGAAGCTTTCTTT. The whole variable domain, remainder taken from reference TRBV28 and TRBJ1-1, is DVKVTQSSRYLVKRTGEKVFLECVQDMDHENMFWYRQDPGLGLRLIYFSYDVKMKEKGDIPEGYSVSREKKERFSLILESASTNQTSMYLCASSLQGRETEAFFGQGTRLTVV.